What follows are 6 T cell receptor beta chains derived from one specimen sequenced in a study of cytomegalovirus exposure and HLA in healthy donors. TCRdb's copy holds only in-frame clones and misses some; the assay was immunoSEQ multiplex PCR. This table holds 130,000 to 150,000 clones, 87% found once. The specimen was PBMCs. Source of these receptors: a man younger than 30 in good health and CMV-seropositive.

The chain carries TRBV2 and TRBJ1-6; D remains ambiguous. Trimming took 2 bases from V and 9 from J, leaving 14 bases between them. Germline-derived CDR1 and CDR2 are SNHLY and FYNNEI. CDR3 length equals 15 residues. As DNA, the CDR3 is TGTGCCAGCAGTGAACGGTCAGGTCTCGGTTCACCCCTCCACTTT. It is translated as CASSERSGLGSPLHF. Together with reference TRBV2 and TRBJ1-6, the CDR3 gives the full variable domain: EPEVTQTPSHQVTQMGQEVILRCVPISNHLYFYWYRQILGQKVEFLVSFYNNEISEKSEIFDDQFSVERPDGSNFTLKIRSTKLEDSAMYFCASSERSGLGSPLHFGNGTRLTVT.

CDR3 nucleotide sequence: TGTGCCTGGAGTGTTGGGCAGGGCCCCTACGAGCAGTACTTC. Protein sequence: CAWSVGQGPYEQYF. This chain uses TRBV30 with TRBJ2-7; D is perhaps TRBD1 (5 bases). V was trimmed by 0 bases and J by 2 bases, leaving 11 bases between them. Germline V gene lookup returns CDR1 GTSNPN and CDR2 SVGIG (reference sequence). The CDR3 length is 14 residues.

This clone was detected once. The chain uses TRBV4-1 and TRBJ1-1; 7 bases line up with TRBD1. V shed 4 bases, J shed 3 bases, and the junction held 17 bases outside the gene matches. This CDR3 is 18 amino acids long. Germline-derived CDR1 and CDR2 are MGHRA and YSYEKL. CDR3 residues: CASSRGLQGPQGDTEAFF. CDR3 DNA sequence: TGCGCCAGCAGCCGAGGTCTGCAGGGGCCCCAGGGGGACACTGAAGCTTTCTTT.

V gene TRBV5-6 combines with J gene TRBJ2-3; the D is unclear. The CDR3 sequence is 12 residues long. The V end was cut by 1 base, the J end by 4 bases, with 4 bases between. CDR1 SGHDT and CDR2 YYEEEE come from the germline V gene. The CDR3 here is CASSLYPDTQYF. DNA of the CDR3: TGTGCCAGCAGCTTGTATCCAGATACGCAGTATTTT.

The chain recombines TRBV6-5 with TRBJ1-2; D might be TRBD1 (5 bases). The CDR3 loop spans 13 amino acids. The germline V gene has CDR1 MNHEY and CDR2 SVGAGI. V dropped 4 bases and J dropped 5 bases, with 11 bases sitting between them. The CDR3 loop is CASSWGLIYGYTF. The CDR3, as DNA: TGTGCCAGCAGTTGGGGACTGATATATGGCTACACCTTC.

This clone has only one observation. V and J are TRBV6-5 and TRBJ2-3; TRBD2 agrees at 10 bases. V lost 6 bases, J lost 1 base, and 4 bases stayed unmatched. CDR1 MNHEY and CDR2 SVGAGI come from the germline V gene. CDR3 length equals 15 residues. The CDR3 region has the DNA TGTGCCAGCAGAGGGCTAGCGGGAGGCACAGATACGCAGTATTTT. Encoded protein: CASRGLAGGTDTQYF.